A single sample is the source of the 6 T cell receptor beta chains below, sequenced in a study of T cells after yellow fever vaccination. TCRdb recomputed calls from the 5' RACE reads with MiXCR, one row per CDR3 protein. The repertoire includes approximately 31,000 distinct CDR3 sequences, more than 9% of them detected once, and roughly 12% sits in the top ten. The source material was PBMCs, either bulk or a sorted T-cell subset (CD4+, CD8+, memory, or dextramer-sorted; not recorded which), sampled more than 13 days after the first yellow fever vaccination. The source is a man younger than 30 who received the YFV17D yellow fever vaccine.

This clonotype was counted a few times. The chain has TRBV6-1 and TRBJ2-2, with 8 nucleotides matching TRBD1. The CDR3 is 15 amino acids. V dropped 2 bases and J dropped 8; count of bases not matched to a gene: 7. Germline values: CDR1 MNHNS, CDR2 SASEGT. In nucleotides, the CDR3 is TGTGCCAGCAGTGAACCCGCCAGGGGGCGAGGGGAGCTGTTTTTT. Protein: CASSEPARGRGELFF.

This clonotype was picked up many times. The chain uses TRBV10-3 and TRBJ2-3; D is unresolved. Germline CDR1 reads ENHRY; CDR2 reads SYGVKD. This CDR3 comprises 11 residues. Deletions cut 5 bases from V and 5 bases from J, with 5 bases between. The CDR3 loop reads CAISQRDTQYF. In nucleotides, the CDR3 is TGTGCCATCAGTCAAAGAGATACGCAGTATTTT.

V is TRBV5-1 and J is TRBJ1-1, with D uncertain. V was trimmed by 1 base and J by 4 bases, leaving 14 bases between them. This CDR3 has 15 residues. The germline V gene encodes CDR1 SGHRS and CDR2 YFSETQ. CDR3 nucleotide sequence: TGCGCCAGCAGCTTGTGGTCGGGTTCGAGCACTGAAGCTTTCTTT. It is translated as CASSLWSGSSTEAFF.

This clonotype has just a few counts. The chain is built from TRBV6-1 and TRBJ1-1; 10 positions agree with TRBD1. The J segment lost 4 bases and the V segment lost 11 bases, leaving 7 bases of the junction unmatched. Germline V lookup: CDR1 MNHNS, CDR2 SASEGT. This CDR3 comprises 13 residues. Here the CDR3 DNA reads TGTGCCGTCACCGGGACAGGGGCCACTGAAGCTTTCTTT. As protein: CAVTGTGATEAFF.

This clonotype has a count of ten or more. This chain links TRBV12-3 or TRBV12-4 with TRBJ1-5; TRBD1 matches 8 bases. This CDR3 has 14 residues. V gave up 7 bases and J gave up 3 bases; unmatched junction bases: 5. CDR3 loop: CASNRQGPNQPQHF. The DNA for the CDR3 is TGTGCCAGCAATCGACAGGGGCCCAATCAGCCCCAGCATTTT.

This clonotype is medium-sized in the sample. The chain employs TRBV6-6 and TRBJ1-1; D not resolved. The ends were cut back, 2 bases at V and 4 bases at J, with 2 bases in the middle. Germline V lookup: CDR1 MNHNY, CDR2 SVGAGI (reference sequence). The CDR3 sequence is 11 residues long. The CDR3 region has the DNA TGTGCCAGCAGTTACGGCACTGAAGCTTTCTTT. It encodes CASSYGTEAFF.